Presented here are 13 T cell receptor beta chains from one specimen sequenced in a study of blood T cell repertoires in COVID-19. TCRdb's table, derived via immunoSEQ multiplex PCR, lists solely in-frame clones and lacks some. There are fewer than 350,000 clones in the sample; about 92% occur only once, and 3.5% to 4% lies in the top ten. The sequenced material came from peripheral blood. Receptors originate from a woman aged 55-70 years with COVID-19, enrolled during active disease.

CDR3 DNA sequence: TGTGCCAGCAGCCCGCAAACCGGGACATTGAACACTGAAGCTTTCTTT. Encoded protein: CASSPQTGTLNTEAFF. This chain links TRBV7-9 with TRBJ1-1; tentatively, D is TRBD1 (6 bases). V lost 5 bases, J lost 0 bases, and 16 bases lay in between. CDR1 is SEHNR and CDR2 is FQNEAQ in the germline V gene (reference sequence). The CDR3 loop spans 16 amino acids.

Remarks on this clone: Because the CDR3's place on the DNA is in doubt, the DNA is left out and the CDR3 is given as listed by TCRdb. This chain links TRBV25-1 with TRBJ1-2. The CDR3 is 13 amino acids long, termini counted. Germline CDR1 MGHDK, CDR2 SYGVNS. This chain's CDR3 is CASSTSGSFGYTF.

The gene calls are TRBV7-9 and TRBJ1-4; weak D call: TRBD1 (5 bases). CDR1 is SEHNR, CDR2 FQNEAQ, per germline (reference sequence). The CDR3 contains 14 residues. Trimming pared 4 bases from V and 8 bases from J, leaving 14 bases between. The CDR3 region is CASSSADRGEKLFF. The CDR3 DNA sequence: TGTGCCAGCAGCTCCGCGGATCGGGGGGAAAAACTGTTTTTT.

This chain links TRBV29-1 with TRBJ1-2; no clear D. The CDR3 is 13 amino acids. V lost 4 bases and J lost 5, with 14 bases in between. Germline CDR1 reads SQVTM; CDR2 reads ANQGSEA. CDR3 coding DNA: TGCAGCGTTGGGGGAGGGTGGGATTATGGCTACACCTTC. It codes for CSVGGGWDYGYTF.

This chain connects TRBV28 to TRBJ1-5, with a possible D match to TRBD1 (5 bases). The CDR3 loop spans 17 amino acids. V was pared by 2 bases and J by 0 bases, with 14 bases between. The germline gives CDR1 MDHEN, CDR2 SYDVKM. CDR3 region: CASSLRQGHTSNQPQHF. CDR3 nucleotides: TGTGCCAGCAGTTTAAGGCAGGGCCATACTAGCAATCAGCCCCAGCATTTT.

The CDR3 region has the DNA TGCGCCAGCAGGGTTTCAGGGGAAAAGAGAGAGCAGTACTTC. Residues: CASRVSGEKREQYF. V usage is TRBV5-1 and J usage is TRBJ2-7, with D perhaps matching TRBD1 (6 bases). CDR3 length equals 14 residues. V shed 5 bases and J shed 7 bases, with 19 bases lying between them. Per the germline V gene, CDR1 is SGHRS and CDR2 is YFSETQ.

The V and J genes are TRBV28 and TRBJ1-1, with 8 positions matching TRBD1. V lost 4 bases and J lost 1; bases outside the gene matches: 11. CDR1 MDHEN and CDR2 SYDVKM come from the germline V gene. This CDR3 region has 17 residues. As DNA, the CDR3 is TGTGCCAGCAGTTCTGAATACAGGGGGATGAGGAACACTGAAGCTTTCTTT. The encoded protein is CASSSEYRGMRNTEAFF.

The sample holds one count of this clone. CDR3 loop: CASSPFTGLGGYTF. CDR3 sequence (DNA): TGTGCCAGCAGCCCCTTTACAGGGCTTGGTGGCTACACCTTC. The chain has TRBV11-2 and TRBJ1-2; TRBD1 is a possible D gene (6 bases). This CDR3 has 14 amino acids. Per the germline V gene, CDR1 is SGHAT and CDR2 is FQNNGV. Trimming removed 5 bases from V and 7 bases from J, with 17 bases in between.

The chain joins TRBV2 to TRBJ1-5; D gene uncertain. V shed 8 bases and J shed 2 bases, with 13 bases lying between them. This CDR3 is built from 14 residues. The V gene's germline CDR1 is SNHLY and CDR2 FYNNEI. CDR3 sequence: CASRGEIRNQPQHF. DNA for the CDR3: TGTGCCAGCCGGGGTGAGATTCGCAATCAGCCCCAGCATTTT.

The J gene is TRBJ2-2, the V gene TRBV3-1 (or the pseudogene TRBV3-2); 7 bases fit TRBD1. This CDR3 region has 15 residues. V was clipped by 1 base and J by 4 bases; unmatched bases: 3. Germline CDR1 is LGHDT and CDR2 is YNNKEL (reference sequence). The chain's CDR3 is CASSQADRVTGELFF. The CDR3 DNA reads as TGTGCCAGCAGCCAAGCCGACAGGGTCACCGGGGAGCTGTTTTTT.

This clone was counted a few times. The chain links TRBV29-1 to TRBJ1-2, with D possibly matching TRBD1 (5 bases). V was shortened by 7 bases and J by 4 bases, with 13 bases between the two germline ends. Germline assignment: CDR1 SQVTM and CDR2 ANQGSEA. This CDR3 region has 12 residues. The CDR3 coding sequence is TGCAGCGCTGGGCAGGGAATCTATGGCTACACCTTC. Translated, it gives CSAGQGIYGYTF.

The gene calls are TRBV30 and TRBJ1-1; TRBD1 is a possible D gene (6 bases). Germline V lookup: CDR1 GTSNPN, CDR2 SVGIG (reference sequence). Trimming took 0 bases from V and 5 from J, leaving 13 bases between them. There are 14 residues in the CDR3. The CDR3 here is CAWSVLQGRTEAFF. CDR3 bases: TGTGCCTGGAGTGTACTACAGGGAAGAACTGAAGCTTTCTTT.

V gene TRBV5-1 combines with J gene TRBJ1-1, with 7 bases lining up with TRBD1. Germline CDR1 SGHRS, CDR2 YFSETQ. After removal of 4 bases from V and 11 bases from J, the junction contained 5 bases not matched to a gene. The CDR3 is 11 residues long. This CDR3 is CASSSDRVAFF. The CDR3, as DNA: TGCGCCAGCAGCAGCGACAGGGTGGCTTTCTTT.